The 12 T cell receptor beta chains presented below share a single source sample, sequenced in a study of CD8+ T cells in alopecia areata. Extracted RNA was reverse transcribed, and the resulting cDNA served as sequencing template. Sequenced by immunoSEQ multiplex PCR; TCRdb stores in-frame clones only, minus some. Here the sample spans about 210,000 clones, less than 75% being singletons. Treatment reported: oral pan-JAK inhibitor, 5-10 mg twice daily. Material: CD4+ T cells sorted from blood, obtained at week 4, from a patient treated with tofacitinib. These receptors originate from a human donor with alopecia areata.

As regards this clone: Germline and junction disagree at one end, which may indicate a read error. The CDR3 loop is CASSYPAGWLVF. The CDR3 DNA reads TGTGCCAGCAGTTACCCGGCGGGGTGGCTCGTCTTC. This chain connects TRBV6-5 to TRBJ2-7; a possible D gene is TRBD2 (6 bases). The CDR3 sequence is 12 residues long. Germline CDR1 MNHEY, CDR2 SVGAGI.

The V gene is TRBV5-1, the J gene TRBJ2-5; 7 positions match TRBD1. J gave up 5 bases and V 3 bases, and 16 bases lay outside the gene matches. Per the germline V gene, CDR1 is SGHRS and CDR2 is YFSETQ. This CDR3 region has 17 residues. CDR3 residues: CASSWWGQPGQDETQYF. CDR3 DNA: TGCGCCAGCAGCTGGTGGGGACAGCCTGGACAGGATGAGACCCAGTACTTC.

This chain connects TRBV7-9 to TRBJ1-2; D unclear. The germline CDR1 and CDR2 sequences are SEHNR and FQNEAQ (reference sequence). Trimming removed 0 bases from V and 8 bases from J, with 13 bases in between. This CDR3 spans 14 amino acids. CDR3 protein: CASSLAVEGGGYTF. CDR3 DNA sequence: TGTGCCAGCAGCTTAGCGGTGGAAGGCGGCGGCTACACCTTC.

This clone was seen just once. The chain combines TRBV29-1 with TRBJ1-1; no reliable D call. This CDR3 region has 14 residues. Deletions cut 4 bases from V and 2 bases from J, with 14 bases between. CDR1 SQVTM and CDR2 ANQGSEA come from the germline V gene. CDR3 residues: CSVGGLGRNTEAFF. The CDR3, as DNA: TGCAGCGTTGGCGGATTAGGACGTAACACTGAAGCTTTCTTT. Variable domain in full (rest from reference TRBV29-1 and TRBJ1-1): SAVISQKPSRDICQRGTSLTIQCQVDSQVTMMFWYRQQPGQSLTLIATANQGSEATYESGFVIDKFPISRPNLTFSTLTVSNMSPEDSSIYLCSVGGLGRNTEAFFGQGTRLTVV.

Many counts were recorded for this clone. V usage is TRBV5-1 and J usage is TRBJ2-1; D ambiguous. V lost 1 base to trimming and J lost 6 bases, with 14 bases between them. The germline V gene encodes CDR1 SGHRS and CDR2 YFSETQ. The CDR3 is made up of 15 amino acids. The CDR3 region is CASSLWNKWGNEQFF. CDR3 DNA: TGCGCCAGCAGCTTGTGGAACAAATGGGGCAATGAGCAGTTCTTC.

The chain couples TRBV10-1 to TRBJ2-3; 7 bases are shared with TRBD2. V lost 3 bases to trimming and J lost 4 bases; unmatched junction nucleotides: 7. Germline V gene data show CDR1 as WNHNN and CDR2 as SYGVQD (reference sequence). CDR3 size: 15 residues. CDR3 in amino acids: CASSDQAGMPDTQYF. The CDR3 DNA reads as TGCGCCAGCAGTGATCAAGCGGGGATGCCAGATACGCAGTATTTT.

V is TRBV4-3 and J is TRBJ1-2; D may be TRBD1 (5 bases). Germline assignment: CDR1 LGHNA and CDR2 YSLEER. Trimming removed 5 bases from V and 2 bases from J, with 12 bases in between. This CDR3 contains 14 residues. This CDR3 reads CASSSGTANYGYTF. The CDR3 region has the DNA TGCGCCAGCAGCAGCGGGACGGCCAACTATGGCTACACCTTC.

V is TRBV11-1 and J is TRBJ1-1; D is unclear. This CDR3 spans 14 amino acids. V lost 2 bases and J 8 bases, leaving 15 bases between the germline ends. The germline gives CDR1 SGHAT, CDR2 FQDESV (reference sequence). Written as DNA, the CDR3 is TGTGCCAGCAGCTTACGTCTGGGAGGCCCGGAAGCTTTCTTT. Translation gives CASSLRLGGPEAFF.

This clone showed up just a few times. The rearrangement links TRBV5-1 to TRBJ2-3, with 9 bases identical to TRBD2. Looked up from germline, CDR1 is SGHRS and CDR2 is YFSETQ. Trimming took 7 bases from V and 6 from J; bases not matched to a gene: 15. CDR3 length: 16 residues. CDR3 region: CASGTSASGEGDTQYF. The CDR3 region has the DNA TGCGCCAGCGGCACCTCTGCTAGCGGGGAGGGGGATACGCAGTATTTT.

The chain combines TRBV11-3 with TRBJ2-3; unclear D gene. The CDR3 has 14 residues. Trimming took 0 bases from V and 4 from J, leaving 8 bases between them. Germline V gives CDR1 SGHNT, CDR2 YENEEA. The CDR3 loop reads CASSLERWADTQYF. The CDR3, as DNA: TGTGCCAGCAGCTTAGAGCGGTGGGCAGATACGCAGTATTTT.

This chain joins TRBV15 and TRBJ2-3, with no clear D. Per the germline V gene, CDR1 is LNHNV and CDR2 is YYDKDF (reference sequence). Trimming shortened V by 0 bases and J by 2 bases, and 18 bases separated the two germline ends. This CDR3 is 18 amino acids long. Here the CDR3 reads CATSREFRVSGDTDTQYF. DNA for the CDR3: TGTGCCACCAGCAGAGAGTTTAGGGTGTCAGGAGACACAGATACGCAGTATTTT.

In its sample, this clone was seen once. The CDR3, as DNA: TGTGCCTGGGCGAGGAGAGACTTAACCTACAATGAGCAGTTCTTC. Amino acid sequence: CAWARRDLTYNEQFF. V is TRBV30 and J is TRBJ2-1; the D is unclear. Trimming shortened V by 5 bases and J by 2 bases, and 16 bases separated the two germline ends. The germline V gene has CDR1 GTSNPN and CDR2 SVGIG (reference sequence). The CDR3 sequence is 15 residues long.